This is a list of T cell receptor beta chains from one sample in a study of regulatory T cells in long-lasting Graves disease. TCRdb ran MiXCR on the multiplex PCR reads and lists one entry per CDR3 protein. The table has around 430,000 distinct CDR3 sequences, 20% to 25% seen once. Sequenced material: peripheral blood mononuclear cells (PBMCs), taken when the disease was refractory, from a patient treated with antithyroid drugs. These receptor sequences come from a female donor with Graves disease. CDR3s include the opening cysteine and the closing phenylalanine or tryptophan. A D gene is named only where the DNA matches it firmly. Part of the rows lack a size; the others show once, few, many or a class for expanded clones.

clone_size	v_call	d_call	j_call	cdr3_aa	cdr3_nt
NA	TRBV20-1	TRBD1	TRBJ1-6	CSANRGTTYNSPLHF	TGCAGTGCAAACAGGGGGACGACCTATAATTCACCCCTCCACTTT
few	TRBV6-1	NA	TRBJ2-3	CASTRIVSADTQYF	TGTGCCAGCACCCGGATAGTTTCAGCCGATACGCAGTATTTT
many	TRBV28	TRBD1	TRBJ2-7	CASSSTGVGEQYF	TGTGCCAGCAGTTCCACAGGGGTTGGCGAGCAGTACTTC
few	TRBV11-2	NA	TRBJ2-5	CASSHIGGPQETQYF	TGTGCCAGCAGCCACATCGGGGGGCCCCAAGAGACCCAGTACTTC
few	TRBV9	NA	TRBJ1-6	CASSVERVPYYNSPLHF	TGTGCCAGCAGCGTAGAACGGGTACCCTACTATAATTCACCCCTCCACTTT
NA	TRBV7-3	NA	TRBJ2-1	CASSLSGVEQFF	TGTGCCAGCAGCTTATCGGGAGTTGAGCAGTTCTTC
NA	TRBV7-9	NA	TRBJ1-2	CASSLQGSILSGYGYTF	TGTGCCAGCAGCTTGCAAGGGAGTATCCTGTCTGGGTACGGCTACACCTTC
few	TRBV13	NA	TRBJ2-5	CASSHAASPLGQETQYF	TGTGCCAGCAGCCATGCCGCCTCCCCCCTGGGCCAAGAGACCCAGTACTTC
many	TRBV11-2	NA	TRBJ1-5	CASSPEGNQPQHF	TGTGCCAGCAGCCCCGAGGGCAATCAGCCCCAGCATTTT
many	TRBV28	NA	TRBJ2-7	CASSLLGASSYEQYF	TGTGCCAGCAGTTTACTCGGCGCCAGCTCCTACGAGCAGTACTTC
NA	TRBV30	NA	TRBJ2-7	CAWSTGGGSYEQYF	TGTGCCTGGAGTACTGGAGGTGGGTCCTACGAGCAGTACTTC
many	TRBV7-2	TRBD2	TRBJ2-5	CASSPPGLARETQYF	TGTGCCAGCAGCCCACCGGGACTAGCGCGTGAGACCCAGTACTTC
NA	TRBV27	NA	TRBJ2-4	CATIADRETKNIQYF	TGTGCCACCATAGCGGATAGGGAAACCAAAAACATTCAGTACTTC
few	TRBV28	NA	TRBJ2-3	CASSSALTDTQYF	TGTGCCAGCAGTTCGGCCCTCACAGATACGCAGTATTTT
many	TRBV28	NA	TRBJ1-5	CASSSRISNQPQHF	TGTGCCAGCAGTAGTAGGATAAGCAATCAGCCCCAGCATTTT
many	TRBV2	NA	TRBJ2-4	CASSEPGARAPSYF	TGTGCCAGCAGTGAACCTGGGGCAAGGGCCCCCTCGTACTTC
few	TRBV6-1	TRBD2	TRBJ2-2	CASSRGTSGSNTGELFF	TGTGCCAGCAGTCGGGGGACTAGCGGGTCAAACACCGGGGAGCTGTTTTTT
NA	TRBV30	TRBD1	TRBJ1-2	CAWTRTGWYGYTF	TGTGCCTGGACCAGGACAGGGTGGTATGGCTACACCTTC
NA	TRBV6-9	TRBD1	TRBJ1-2	CASSYSLGTGRHYGYTF	TGTGCCAGCAGTTATTCGCTTGGGACAGGGAGACACTATGGCTACACCTTC